Listed here are 4 T cell receptor beta chains from one sample, sequenced in a study of shared clonotypes between healthy human individuals. The repertoire was sequenced with immunoSEQ multiplex PCR; TCRdb's copy has only in-frame clones and lacks some. The sample carries roughly 120,000 clones, about two thirds recorded once. Sequenced input: memory CD8+ T cells sorted from blood. This sample's subset: CD45RO+ cells pooled with CCR7-negative TemRA cells. All receptors derive from a woman under 40 in good health.

The rearrangement links TRBV5-6 to TRBJ2-5; TRBD2 might be the D (5 bases). This CDR3 is 14 amino acids long. Deletions cut 0 bases from V and 4 bases from J, with 10 bases between. Germline assignment: CDR1 SGHDT and CDR2 YYEEEE. The DNA for the CDR3 is TGTGCCAGCAGCTTGGTGGGAGTCCCAGAGACCCAGTACTTC. This translates into CASSLVGVPETQYF.

V and J are TRBV6-5 and TRBJ2-2; 9 positions agree with TRBD1. This CDR3 spans 15 amino acids. V dropped 2 bases and J dropped 3; count of bases not matched to a gene: 1. Germline CDR1 is MNHEY and CDR2 is SVGAGI. The CDR3: CASSYGQGYTGELFF. The CDR3 region has the DNA TGTGCCAGCAGTTACGGACAGGGGTACACCGGGGAGCTGTTTTTT.

The chain has TRBV28 and TRBJ1-5, with D possibly TRBD1 on 5 matching bases. Trimming cost V 3 bases and J 0 bases, with 24 bases left between them. The CDR3 length is 20 residues. The germline V gene encodes CDR1 MDHEN and CDR2 SYDVKM. For the CDR3, the DNA is TGTGCCAGCAGTTTTCTAGAAGTGGGACGGAAAATTATTAGCAATCAGCCCCAGCATTTT. Amino acids: CASSFLEVGRKIISNQPQHF.

J is TRBJ2-4 and V is TRBV29-1; 9 bases match TRBD1. The CDR3 is 18 amino acids. The V and J ends lost 7 bases and 1 base, in that order; junction bases with no gene match: 17. Looked up from germline, CDR1 is SQVTM and CDR2 is ANQGSEA. CDR3 sequence: CSATDGLKTGGAKNIQYF. CDR3 nucleotide sequence: TGCAGCGCCACGGACGGATTGAAGACAGGGGGGGCCAAAAACATTCAGTACTTC.